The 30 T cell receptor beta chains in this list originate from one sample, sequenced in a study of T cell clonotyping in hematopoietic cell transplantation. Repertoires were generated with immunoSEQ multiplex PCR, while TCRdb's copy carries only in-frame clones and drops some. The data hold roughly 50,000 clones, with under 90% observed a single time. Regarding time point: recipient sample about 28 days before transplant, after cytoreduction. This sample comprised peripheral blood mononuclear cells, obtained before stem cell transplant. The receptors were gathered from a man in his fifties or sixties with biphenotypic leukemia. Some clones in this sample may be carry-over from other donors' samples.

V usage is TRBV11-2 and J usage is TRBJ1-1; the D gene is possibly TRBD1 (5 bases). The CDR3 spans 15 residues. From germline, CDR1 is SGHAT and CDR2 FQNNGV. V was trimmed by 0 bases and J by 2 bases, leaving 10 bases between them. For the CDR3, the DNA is TGTGCCAGCAGCTTAGATGGGCAGGGTAACACTGAAGCTTTCTTT. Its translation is CASSLDGQGNTEAFF. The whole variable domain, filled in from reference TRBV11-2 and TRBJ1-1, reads EAGVAQSPRYKIIEKRQSVAFWCNPISGHATLYWYQQILGQGPKLLIQFQNNGVVDDSQLPKDRFSAERLKGVDSTLKIQPAKLEDSAVYLCASSLDGQGNTEAFFGQGTRLTVV.

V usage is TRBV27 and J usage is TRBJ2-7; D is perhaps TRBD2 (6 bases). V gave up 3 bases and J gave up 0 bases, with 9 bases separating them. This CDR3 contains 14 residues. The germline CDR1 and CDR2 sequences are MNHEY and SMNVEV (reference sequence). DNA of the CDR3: TGTGCCAGCAGTTTCACGGGAGACTCCTACGAGCAGTACTTC. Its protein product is CASSFTGDSYEQYF.

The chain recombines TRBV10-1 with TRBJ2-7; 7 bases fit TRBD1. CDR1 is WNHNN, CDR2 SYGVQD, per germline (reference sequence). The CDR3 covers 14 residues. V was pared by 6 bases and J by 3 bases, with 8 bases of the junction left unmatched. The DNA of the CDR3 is TGCGCCAGCAGACGGGACAGTCCAGACTACGAGCAGTACTTC. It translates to CASRRDSPDYEQYF.

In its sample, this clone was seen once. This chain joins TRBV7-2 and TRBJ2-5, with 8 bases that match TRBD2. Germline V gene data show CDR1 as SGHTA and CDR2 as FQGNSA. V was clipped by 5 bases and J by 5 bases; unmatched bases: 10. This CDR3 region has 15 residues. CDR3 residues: CASSPRGGRFETQYF. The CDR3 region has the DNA TGTGCCAGCAGCCCCCGGGGCGGGAGGTTTGAGACCCAGTACTTC.

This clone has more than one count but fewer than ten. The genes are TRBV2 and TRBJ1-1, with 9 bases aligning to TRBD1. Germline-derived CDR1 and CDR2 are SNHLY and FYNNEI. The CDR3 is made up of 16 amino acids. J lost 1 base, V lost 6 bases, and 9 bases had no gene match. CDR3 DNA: TGTGCCAGCAGGACCCCGGGGACAGGGTGGAACACTGAAGCTTTCTTT. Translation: CASRTPGTGWNTEAFF.

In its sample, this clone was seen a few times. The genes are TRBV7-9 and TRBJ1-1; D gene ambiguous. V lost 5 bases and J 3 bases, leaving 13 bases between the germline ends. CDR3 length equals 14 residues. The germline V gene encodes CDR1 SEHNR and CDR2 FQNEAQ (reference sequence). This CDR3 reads CASSPFTGDTEAFF. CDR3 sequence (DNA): TGTGCCAGCAGCCCGTTTACCGGGGACACTGAAGCTTTCTTT.

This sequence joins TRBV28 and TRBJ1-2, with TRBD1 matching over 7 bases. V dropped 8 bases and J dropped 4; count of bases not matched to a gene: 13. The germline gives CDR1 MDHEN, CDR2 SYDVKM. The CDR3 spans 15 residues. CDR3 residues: CASLPPDREFYGYTF. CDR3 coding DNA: TGTGCCAGCCTACCCCCAGACAGGGAGTTCTATGGCTACACCTTC.

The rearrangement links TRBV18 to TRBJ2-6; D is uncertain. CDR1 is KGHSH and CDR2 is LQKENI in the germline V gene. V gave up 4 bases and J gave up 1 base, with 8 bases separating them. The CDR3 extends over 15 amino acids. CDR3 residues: CASSHTESGANVLTF. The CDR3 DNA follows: TGTGCCAGCTCACATACTGAGTCTGGGGCCAACGTCCTGACTTTC.

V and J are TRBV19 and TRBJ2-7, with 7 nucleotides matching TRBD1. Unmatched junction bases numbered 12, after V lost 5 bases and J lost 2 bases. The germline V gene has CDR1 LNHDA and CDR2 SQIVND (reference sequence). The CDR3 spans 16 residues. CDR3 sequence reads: CASSPGPGTATYEQYF. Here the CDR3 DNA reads TGTGCCAGTAGTCCGGGGCCCGGGACAGCCACCTACGAGCAGTACTTC.

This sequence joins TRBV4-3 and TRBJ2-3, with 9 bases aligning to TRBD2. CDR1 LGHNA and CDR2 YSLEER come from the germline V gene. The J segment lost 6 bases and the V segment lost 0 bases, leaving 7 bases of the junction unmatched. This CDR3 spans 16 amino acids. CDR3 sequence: CASSQDVAGGYDTQYF. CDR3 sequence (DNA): TGCGCCAGCAGCCAAGACGTTGCGGGAGGGTACGATACGCAGTATTTT.

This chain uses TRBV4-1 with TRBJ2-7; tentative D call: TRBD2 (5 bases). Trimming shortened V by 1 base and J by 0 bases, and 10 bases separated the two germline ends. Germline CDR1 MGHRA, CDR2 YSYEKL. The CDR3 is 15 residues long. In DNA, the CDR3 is TGCGCCAGCAGCCAAGTCCAGCGGAGCTCCTACGAGCAGTACTTC. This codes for CASSQVQRSSYEQYF.

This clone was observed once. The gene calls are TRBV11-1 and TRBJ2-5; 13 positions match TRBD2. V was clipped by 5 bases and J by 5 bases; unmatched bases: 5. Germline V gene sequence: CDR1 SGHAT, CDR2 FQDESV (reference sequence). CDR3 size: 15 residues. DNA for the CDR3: TGTGCCAGCAGCCACCGGACTAGCGGGAGTGAGACCCAGTACTTC. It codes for CASSHRTSGSETQYF.

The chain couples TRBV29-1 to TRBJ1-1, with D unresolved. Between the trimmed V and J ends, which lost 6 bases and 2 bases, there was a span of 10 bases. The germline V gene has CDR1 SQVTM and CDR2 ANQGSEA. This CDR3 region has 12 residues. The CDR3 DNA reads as TGCAGCGTGATACACGGAAACACTGAAGCTTTCTTT. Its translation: CSVIHGNTEAFF.

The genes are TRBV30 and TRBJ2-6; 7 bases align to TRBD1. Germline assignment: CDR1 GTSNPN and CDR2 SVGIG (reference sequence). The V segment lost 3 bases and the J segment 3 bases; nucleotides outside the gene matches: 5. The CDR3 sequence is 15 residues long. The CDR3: CAWSKGAGGANVLTF. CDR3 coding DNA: TGTGCCTGGAGCAAGGGGGCGGGTGGGGCCAACGTCCTGACTTTC.

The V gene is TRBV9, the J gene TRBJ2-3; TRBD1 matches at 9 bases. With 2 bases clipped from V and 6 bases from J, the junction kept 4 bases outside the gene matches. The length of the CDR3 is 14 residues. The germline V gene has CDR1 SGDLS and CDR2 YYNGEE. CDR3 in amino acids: CASSVRDRVDTQYF. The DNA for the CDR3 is TGTGCCAGCAGCGTCCGGGACAGGGTTGATACGCAGTATTTT.

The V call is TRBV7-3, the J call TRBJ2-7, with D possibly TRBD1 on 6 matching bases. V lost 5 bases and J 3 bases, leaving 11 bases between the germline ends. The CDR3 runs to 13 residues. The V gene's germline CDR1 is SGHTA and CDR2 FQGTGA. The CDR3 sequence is CASSPPDSYEQYF. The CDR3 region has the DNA TGTGCCAGCAGCCCGCCGGACAGCTACGAGCAGTACTTC.

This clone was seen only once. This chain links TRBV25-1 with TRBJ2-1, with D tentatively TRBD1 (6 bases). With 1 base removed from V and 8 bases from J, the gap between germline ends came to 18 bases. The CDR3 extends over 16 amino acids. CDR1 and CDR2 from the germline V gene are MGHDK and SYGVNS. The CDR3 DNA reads TGTGCCAGCAGTGAATTATTAAAGGGAGAGGGGGATGAGCAGTTCTTC. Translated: CASSELLKGEGDEQFF. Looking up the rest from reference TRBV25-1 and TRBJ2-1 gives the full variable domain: EADIYQTPRYLVIGTGKKITLECSQTMGHDKMYWYQQDPGMELHLIHYSYGVNSTEKGDLSSESTVSRIRTEHFPLTLESARPSHTSQYLCASSELLKGEGDEQFFGPGTRLTVL.

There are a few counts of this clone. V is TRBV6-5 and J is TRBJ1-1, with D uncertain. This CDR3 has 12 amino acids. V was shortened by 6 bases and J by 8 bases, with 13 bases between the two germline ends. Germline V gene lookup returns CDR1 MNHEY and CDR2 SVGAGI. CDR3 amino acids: CASSPQGSEAFF. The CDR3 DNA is TGTGCCAGCAGCCCACAAGGGTCGGAAGCTTTCTTT.

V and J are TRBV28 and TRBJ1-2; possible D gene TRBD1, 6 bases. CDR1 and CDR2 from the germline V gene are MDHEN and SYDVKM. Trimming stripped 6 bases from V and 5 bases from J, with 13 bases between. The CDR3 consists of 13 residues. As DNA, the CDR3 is TGTGCCAGCAGGCTGGGGGGCGAATATGGCTACACCTTC. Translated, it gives CASRLGGEYGYTF.

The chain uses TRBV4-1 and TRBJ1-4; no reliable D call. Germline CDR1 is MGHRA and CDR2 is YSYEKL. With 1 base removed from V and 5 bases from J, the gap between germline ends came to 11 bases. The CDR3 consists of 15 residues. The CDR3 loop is CASSQAQGKNEKLFF. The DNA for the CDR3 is TGCGCCAGCAGCCAAGCTCAAGGAAAGAATGAAAAACTGTTTTTT.

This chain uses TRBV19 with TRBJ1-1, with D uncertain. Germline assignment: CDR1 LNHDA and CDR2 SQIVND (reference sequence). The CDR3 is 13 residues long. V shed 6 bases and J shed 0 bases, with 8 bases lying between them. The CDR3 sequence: CASSLVLNTEAFF. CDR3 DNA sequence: TGTGCCAGTAGCCTGGTCTTGAACACTGAAGCTTTCTTT. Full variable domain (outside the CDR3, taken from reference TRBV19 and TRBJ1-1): DGGITQSPKYLFRKEGQNVTLSCEQNLNHDAMYWYRQDPGQGLRLIYYSQIVNDFQKGDIAEGYSVSREKKESFPLTVTSAQKNPTAFYLCASSLVLNTEAFFGQGTRLTVV.

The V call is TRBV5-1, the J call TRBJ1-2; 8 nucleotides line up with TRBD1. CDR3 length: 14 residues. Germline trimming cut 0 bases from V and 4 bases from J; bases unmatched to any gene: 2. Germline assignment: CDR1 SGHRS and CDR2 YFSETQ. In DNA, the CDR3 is TGCGCCAGCAGCTTGGGGACAGGGAGCTATGGCTACACCTTC. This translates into CASSLGTGSYGYTF.

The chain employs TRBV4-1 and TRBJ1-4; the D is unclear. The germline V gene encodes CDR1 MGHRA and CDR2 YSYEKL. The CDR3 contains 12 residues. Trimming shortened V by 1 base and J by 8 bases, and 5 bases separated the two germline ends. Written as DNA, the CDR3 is TGCGCCAGCAGCCAAGTGACGGAAAAACTGTTTTTT. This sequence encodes CASSQVTEKLFF.

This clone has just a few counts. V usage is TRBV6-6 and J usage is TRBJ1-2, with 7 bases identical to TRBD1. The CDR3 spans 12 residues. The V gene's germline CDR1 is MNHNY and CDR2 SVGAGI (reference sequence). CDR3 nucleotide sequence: TGTGCAATAGGGGGCCCTCGTCGAGACTACACCTTC. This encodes CAIGGPRRDYTF.

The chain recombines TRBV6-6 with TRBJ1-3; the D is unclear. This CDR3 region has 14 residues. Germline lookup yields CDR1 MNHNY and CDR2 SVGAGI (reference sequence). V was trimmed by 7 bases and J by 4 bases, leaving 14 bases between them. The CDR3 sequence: CASTERQPGNTIYF. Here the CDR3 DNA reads TGTGCCAGCACCGAAAGACAACCCGGAAACACCATATATTTT.

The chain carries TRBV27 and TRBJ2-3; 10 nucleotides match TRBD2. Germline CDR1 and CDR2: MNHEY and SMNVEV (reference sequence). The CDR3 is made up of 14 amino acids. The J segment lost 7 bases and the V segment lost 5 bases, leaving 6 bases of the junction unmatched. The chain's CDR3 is CASSIAGGINTQYF. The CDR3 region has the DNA TGTGCCAGCAGTATAGCGGGAGGAATAAATACGCAGTATTTT.

The DNA of the CDR3 is TGCGCCAGCAGCTTGGATCCCCGTCAGGGCCAAGAGACCCAGTACTTC. Amino acids: CASSLDPRQGQETQYF. This chain joins TRBV5-1 and TRBJ2-5, with D maybe TRBD1 (5 bases). Germline V lookup: CDR1 SGHRS, CDR2 YFSETQ. V lost 0 bases and J lost 1, with 13 bases in between. The CDR3 spans 16 residues. The variable domain in full, completed from reference TRBV5-1 and TRBJ2-5, reads KAGVTQTPRYLIKTRGQQVTLSCSPISGHRSVSWYQQTPGQGLQFLFEYFSETQRNKGNFPGRFSGRQFSNSRSEMNVSTLELGDSALYLCASSLDPRQGQETQYFGPGTRLLVL.

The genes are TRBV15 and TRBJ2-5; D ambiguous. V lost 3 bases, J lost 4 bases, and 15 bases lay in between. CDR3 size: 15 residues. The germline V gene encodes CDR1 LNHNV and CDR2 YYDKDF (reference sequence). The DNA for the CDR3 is TGTGCCACCAGCAGGGAAGCCGTGGGCTCAGAGACCCAGTACTTC. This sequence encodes CATSREAVGSETQYF.

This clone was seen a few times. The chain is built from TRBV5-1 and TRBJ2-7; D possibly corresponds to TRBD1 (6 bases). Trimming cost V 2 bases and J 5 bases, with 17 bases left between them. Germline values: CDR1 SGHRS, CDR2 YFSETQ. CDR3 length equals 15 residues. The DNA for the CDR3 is TGCGCCAGCAGCTTCGAGGAACAGGGCGTCCACGAGCAGTACTTC. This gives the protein CASSFEEQGVHEQYF.

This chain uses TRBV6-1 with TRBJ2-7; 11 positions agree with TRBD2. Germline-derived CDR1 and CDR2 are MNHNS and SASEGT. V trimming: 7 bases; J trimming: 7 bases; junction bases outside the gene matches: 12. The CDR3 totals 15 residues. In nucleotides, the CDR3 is TGTGCCAGCATGGCGGAACTAGCGGGAGCTCGGGAGCAGTACTTC. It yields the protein CASMAELAGAREQYF.